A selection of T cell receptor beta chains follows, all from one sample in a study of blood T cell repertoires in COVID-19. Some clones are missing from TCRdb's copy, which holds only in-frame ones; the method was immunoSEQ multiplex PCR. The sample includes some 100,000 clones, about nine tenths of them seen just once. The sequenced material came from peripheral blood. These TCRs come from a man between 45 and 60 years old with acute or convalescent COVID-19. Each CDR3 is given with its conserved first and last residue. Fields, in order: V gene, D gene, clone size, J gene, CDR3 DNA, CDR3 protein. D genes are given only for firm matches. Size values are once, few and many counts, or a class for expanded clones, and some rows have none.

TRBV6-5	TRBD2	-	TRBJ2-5	TGTGCCAGCAGGCCTACTAGCGGGAGCTGGGAGACCCAGTACTTC	CASRPTSGSWETQYF
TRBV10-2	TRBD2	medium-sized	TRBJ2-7	TGCGCCAGCAGTAGCGGGAGTCTCTACGAGCAGTACTTC	CASSSGSLYEQYF
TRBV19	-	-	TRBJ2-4	TGTGCCAGTAGTACTCAGGTCCCGGACATTCAGTACTTC	CASSTQVPDIQYF
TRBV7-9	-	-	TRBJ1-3	TGTGCCAGCAAGCCATCGGTTACGGACACCATATATTTT	CASKPSVTDTIYF
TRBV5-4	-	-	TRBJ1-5	TGTGCCAGCAGCTTTGCCGGACAGAATCAGCCCCAGCATTTT	CASSFAGQNQPQHF
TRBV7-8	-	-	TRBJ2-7	TGTGCCAGCAGCTCGGCTAGCTCGCGGGAGCAGTACTTC	CASSSASSREQYF
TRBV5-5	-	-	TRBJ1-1	TGTGCCAGCAGCTTCTACAGTAACACTGAAGCTTTCTTT	CASSFYSNTEAFF
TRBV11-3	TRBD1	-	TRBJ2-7	TGTGCCAGCAGCTTAGTCGGAGGGACAGGTTCAGCCTACGAGCAGTACTTC	CASSLVGGTGSAYEQYF
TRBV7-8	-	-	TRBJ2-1	TGTGCCAGCAGCTTCCTTTGGGGCCAAAATGAGCAGTTCTTC	CASSFLWGQNEQFF
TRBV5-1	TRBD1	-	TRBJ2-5	TGCGCCAGCAGCTTGGGACAGGGCGAAGAGACCCAGTACTTC	CASSLGQGEETQYF
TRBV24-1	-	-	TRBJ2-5	TGTGCCACTTCCTCTCTCCGGGACAAGGGAGAGACCCAGTACTTC	CATSSLRDKGETQYF
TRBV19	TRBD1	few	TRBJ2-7	TGTGCCAGTAGTATAGGGGACAGGTCCTACGAGCAGTACTTC	CASSIGDRSYEQYF
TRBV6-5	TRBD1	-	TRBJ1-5	TGTGCCAGCAGGAGGACAGGGGGGGATCAGCCCCAGCATTTT	CASRRTGGDQPQHF
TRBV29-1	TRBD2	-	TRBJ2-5	TGCAGCGTCGGACCCGGGACTACCGAGTGGGAGACCCAGTACTTC	CSVGPGTTEWETQYF
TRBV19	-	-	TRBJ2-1	TGTGCCAGTAGTATAGATGGGCGGGACTCCCTCTATGAGCAGTTCTTC	CASSIDGRDSLYEQFF
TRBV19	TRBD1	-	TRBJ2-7	TGTGCCAGTAGGGGCAGGGGGTGGCACGAGCAGTACTTC	CASRGRGWHEQYF
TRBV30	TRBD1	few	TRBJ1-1	TGTGCCTGGAGTGCCACAGGGGTCACTGAAGCTTTCTTT	CAWSATGVTEAFF
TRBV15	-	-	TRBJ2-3	TGTGCCATCTGCCCCGGCGGGAAAAGCACAGATACGCAGTATTTT	CAICPGGKSTDTQYF
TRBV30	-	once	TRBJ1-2	TGTGCCTGGAGTGGAGACCTGGGGGGGGGCTACACCTTC	CAWSGDLGGGYTF
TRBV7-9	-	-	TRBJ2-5	TGTGCCAGCAGCTTATGGGCGAGGGAACGGGAGACCCAGTACTTC	CASSLWARERETQYF
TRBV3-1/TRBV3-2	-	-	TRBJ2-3	TGTGCCAGCAGCCAAGCGGGAAGCACAGATACGCAGTATTTT	CASSQAGSTDTQYF
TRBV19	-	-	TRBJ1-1	TGTGCCAGTAGACCCGCAGTGAACACTGAAGCTTTCTTT	CASRPAVNTEAFF
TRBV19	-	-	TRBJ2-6	TGTGCCAGTAGTCCGGACAGCTCTGGGGCCAACGTCCTGACTTTC	CASSPDSSGANVLTF
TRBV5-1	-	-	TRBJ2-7	TGCGCCAGCAGCTTGGTCCCAGGGGAGGGTTACGAGCAGTACTTC	CASSLVPGEGYEQYF
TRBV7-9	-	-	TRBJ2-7	TGTGCCAGCAGCTTAGGAGGGAGCTTCTACGAGCAGTACTTC	CASSLGGSFYEQYF
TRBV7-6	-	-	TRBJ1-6	TGTGCCAGCAGCACCCGAAGGTTCAAGCTTAGGAGCTCCTATAATTCACCCCTCCACTTT	CASSTRRFKLRSSYNSPLHF
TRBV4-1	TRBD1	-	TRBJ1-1	TGCGCCAGCAGCCCGAACCGACTACAGGGGGCTGGTGAAGCTTTCTTT	CASSPNRLQGAGEAFF
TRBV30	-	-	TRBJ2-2	TGTGCCTGGAAGCTGGAGAGAGACACCGGGGAGCTGTTTTTT	CAWKLERDTGELFF
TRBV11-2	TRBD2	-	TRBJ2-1	TGTGCCAGCAGCCACGGACTAGGCCGGAATGAGCAGTTCTTC	CASSHGLGRNEQFF
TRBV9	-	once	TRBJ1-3	TGTGCCAGCAGCGTAGGCAGCTCTGGAAACACCATATATTTT	CASSVGSSGNTIYF
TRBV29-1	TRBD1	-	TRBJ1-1	TGCAGCGTGGACAGGTCGAACACTGAAGCTTTCTTT	CSVDRSNTEAFF
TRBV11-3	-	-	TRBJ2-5	TGTGCCAGCAGCTCTAGACTTGAGGACTACCAAGAGACCCAGTACTTC	CASSSRLEDYQETQYF
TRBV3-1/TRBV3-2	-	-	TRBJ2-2	TGTGCCAGCAGCCAAATCGGTTCAGGGGAGCTGTTTTTT	CASSQIGSGELFF
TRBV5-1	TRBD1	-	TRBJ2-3	TGCGCCAGCAGCTCCCGGGACAGGGAAGATACGCAGTATTTT	CASSSRDREDTQYF
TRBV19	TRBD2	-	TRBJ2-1	TGTGCCAGTAGCCCTAGCGGGTCCAACTACAATGAGCAGTTCTTC	CASSPSGSNYNEQFF
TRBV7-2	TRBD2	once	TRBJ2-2	TGTGCCAGCAGCTCCGCAGGACTAGCGGGAGGGCCAGCCGGGGAGCTGTTTTTT	CASSSAGLAGGPAGELFF
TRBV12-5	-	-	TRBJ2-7	TGTGCTAGTGGTCCCGACCTGAACAGGAACGAGCAGTACTTC	CASGPDLNRNEQYF
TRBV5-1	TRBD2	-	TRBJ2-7	TGCGCCAGCAGCTCGCCTCCGGGACTAGCGGGAGGGCCTGCCGAGCAGTACTTC	CASSSPPGLAGGPAEQYF
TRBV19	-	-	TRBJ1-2	TGTGCCAGCCACGGGAGTATGTCTTGGGGTTATGGCTACACCTTC	CASHGSMSWGYGYTF
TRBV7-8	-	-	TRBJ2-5	TGTGCCAGCAGCTTAGTGTCAGGAACCCGCCAAGAGACCCAGTACTTC	CASSLVSGTRQETQYF